This TCR beta chain originates from a study of blood T cell repertoires in COVID-19. Background on the study: From the United States, Italy and Spain came samples of acute and convalescent COVID-19. From T cells, B-cell-depleted T cells, or PBMCs came the material, which was cDNA or gDNA.

This clone showed up just once. The germline V gene has CDR1 SGHKS and CDR2 YYEKEE (reference sequence). The CDR3 loop spans 15 amino acids. Trimming took 0 bases from V and 2 from J, leaving 11 bases between them. Authors' data handling: Amplification from reference gene primers served as the basis for estimated nucleated cell counts. TCRdb keeps only in-frame clones here, not all; method: immunoSEQ multiplex PCR. The V and J calls and the clone size are those of that table, but D and trimming were determined from the DNA. The repertoire holds around 300,000 clones, 70% to 90% seen once, with roughly 11% in the top ten.

Sample: peripheral blood. The TCR comes from a woman aged 65 to 85 with acute or convalescent COVID-19. The chain recombines TRBV5-5 with TRBJ1-2; maybe TRBD1 (5 bases). CDR3 amino acids: CASSLAGGGNYGYTF. Here the CDR3 DNA reads TGTGCCAGCAGCTTGGCCGGGGGAGGAAACTATGGCTACACCTTC.